A single sample gave rise to the 11 T cell receptor beta chains below, sequenced in a study of technical replicates of blood from a few donors. The repertoire was sequenced with immunoSEQ multiplex PCR; TCRdb's copy has only in-frame clones and lacks some. This sample has about 100,000 clones, with approximately 95% found just once. The sequenced material came from T cells isolated from PBMCs. The receptors derive from a human donor in good health.

The chain couples TRBV4-1 to TRBJ1-4; weak D call: TRBD1 (5 bases). This CDR3 is built from 14 residues. Germline V lookup: CDR1 MGHRA, CDR2 YSYEKL. Trimming removed 3 bases from V and 8 bases from J, with 13 bases in between. CDR3 sequence: CASSHFREGEKLFF. The CDR3 DNA reads as TGCGCCAGCAGCCATTTCAGGGAGGGCGAAAAACTGTTTTTT.

V is TRBV9 and J is TRBJ1-3, with 8 bases matching TRBD1. With 3 bases clipped from V and 3 bases from J, the junction kept 8 bases outside the gene matches. The CDR3 covers 16 residues. Germline CDR1 SGDLS, CDR2 YYNGEE. CDR3 sequence reads: CASSGSGTGYGNTIYF. The CDR3 DNA reads as TGTGCCAGCAGCGGTTCCGGGACAGGATATGGAAACACCATATATTTT.

The rearrangement uses TRBV7-2 and TRBJ1-5, with D unclear. CDR1 is SGHTA and CDR2 is FQGNSA in the germline V gene. Trimming pared 6 bases from V and 5 bases from J, leaving 17 bases between. The CDR3 spans 15 residues. CDR3 protein: CASSYVGGLDQPQHF. In DNA, the CDR3 is TGTGCCAGCAGTTACGTAGGAGGGCTTGATCAGCCCCAGCATTTT.

This clone was recorded only once. The chain recombines TRBV11-3 with TRBJ1-3, with TRBD1 as a possible D gene (5 bases). The CDR3 has 16 amino acids. CDR1 SGHNT and CDR2 YENEEA come from the germline V gene. With 3 bases removed from V and 0 bases from J, the gap between germline ends came to 12 bases. DNA for the CDR3: TGTGCCAGCAGCTTTTTTGGGGCAGTCTCTGGAAACACCATATATTTT. This translates into CASSFFGAVSGNTIYF.

The chain employs TRBV5-1 and TRBJ2-2, with 10 bases lining up with TRBD2. In germline, CDR1 is SGHRS, CDR2 YFSETQ. Trimming took 2 bases from V and 4 from J; bases not matched to a gene: 17. The CDR3 consists of 20 residues. CDR3 sequence (DNA): TGCGCCAGCAGCTTTACAAGGACTAGCGGTACCCACGGCGGCACCGGGGAGCTGTTTTTT. Translation gives CASSFTRTSGTHGGTGELFF.

The gene calls are TRBV7-3 and TRBJ1-5, with 8 bases identical to TRBD1. V trimming: 4 bases; J trimming: 7 bases; junction bases outside the gene matches: 6. This CDR3 has 14 amino acids. Germline V lookup: CDR1 SGHTA, CDR2 FQGTGA. The chain's CDR3 is CASSSDRGGQPQHF. Here the CDR3 DNA reads TGTGCCAGCAGCTCCGACAGGGGAGGCCAGCCCCAGCATTTT.

This clone was picked up one time. The V and J genes are TRBV28 and TRBJ1-1; 7 bases are a match to TRBD1. With 2 bases clipped from V and 0 bases from J, the junction kept 9 bases outside the gene matches. This CDR3 spans 17 amino acids. CDR1 and CDR2 (germline): MDHEN, SYDVKM. DNA for the CDR3: TGTGCCAGCAGTTTAAGGCAGGGGGAGATCTTGAACACTGAAGCTTTCTTT. As protein: CASSLRQGEILNTEAFF. The full variable domain, its missing parts supplied by reference TRBV28 and TRBJ1-1, is DVKVTQSSRYLVKRTGEKVFLECVQDMDHENMFWYRQDPGLGLRLIYFSYDVKMKEKGDIPEGYSVSREKKERFSLILESASTNQTSMYLCASSLRQGEILNTEAFFGQGTRLTVV.

The genes are TRBV7-9 and TRBJ2-1; 7 bases align to TRBD2. Unmatched junction bases numbered 8, after V lost 1 base and J lost 5 bases. There are 16 residues in the CDR3. Germline CDR1 and CDR2: SEHNR and FQNEAQ (reference sequence). The CDR3 is CASSLDLSSGHNEQFF. Written as DNA, the CDR3 is TGTGCCAGCAGCTTAGATCTGTCTAGCGGTCACAATGAGCAGTTCTTC.

The chain carries TRBV19 and TRBJ1-1; 7 positions match TRBD1. Germline lookup yields CDR1 LNHDA and CDR2 SQIVND (reference sequence). This CDR3 is built from 12 residues. J gave up 10 bases and V 9 bases, and 11 bases lay outside the gene matches. The CDR3 region has the DNA TGTGCCAGCGGTCAAGACAGGGCCACAGCTTTCTTT. This gives the protein CASGQDRATAFF.

The chain joins TRBV5-4 to TRBJ2-7, with a weak D call TRBD1 (5 bases). V lost 0 bases and J lost 7, with 5 bases in between. The CDR3 has 11 residues. The germline gives CDR1 SGHNT, CDR2 YYREEE (reference sequence). CDR3 bases: TGTGCCAGCAGCTTGGAGGGGGAGCAGTACTTC. This gives the protein CASSLEGEQYF. The full variable domain, completed using reference TRBV5-4 and TRBJ2-7, is ETGVTQSPTHLIKTRGQQVTLRCSSQSGHNTVSWYQQALGQGPQFIFQYYREEENGRGNFPPRFSGLQFPNYSSELNVNALELDDSALYLCASSLEGEQYFGPGTRLTVT.

This clone appeared once. The V and J genes are TRBV27 and TRBJ1-2; TRBD1 agrees at 7 bases. This CDR3 has 14 amino acids. From germline, CDR1 is MNHEY and CDR2 SMNVEV (reference sequence). V lost 7 bases, J lost 7 bases, and 12 bases stayed unmatched. The CDR3: CASTPVTGASGYTF. The CDR3 DNA is TGTGCCAGCACCCCGGTCACAGGGGCATCTGGCTACACCTTC.